This T cell receptor beta chain was sequenced in a study of blood T cell repertoires in COVID-19. The CDR3 consists of 15 residues. Looked up from germline, CDR1 is SGHTA and CDR2 is FQGTGA. The V and J ends lost 5 bases and 5 bases, in that order; junction bases with no gene match: 7. Authors' processing steps: Counts of nucleated cells, estimated from reference gene primer amplification, were obtained. Libraries were prepared by immunoSEQ multiplex PCR; TCRdb keeps only in-frame clonotypes and omits some of them. Clone size and V and J calls were adopted from that table, with D and trimming inferred from the DNA. The repertoire holds 70,000 or so clones, with 85% to 90% as singletons.

Sequenced input: peripheral blood. V usage is TRBV7-3 and J usage is TRBJ2-1; TRBD2 agrees at 9 bases. The clonotype originates from a woman aged 80 or older with active COVID-19. CDR3 nucleotides: TGTGCCAGCAGCCCGAGGCTAGCGGGAAACAATGAGCAGTTCTTC. Amino acid sequence: CASSPRLAGNNEQFF.